Shown below are 23 T cell receptor beta chains from a single sample sequenced in a study of CD8+ T cells in alopecia areata. Treatment denoted: oral pan-JAK inhibitor, 5-10 mg twice daily. After isolation, RNA underwent reverse transcription to generate cDNA as the sequencing template. This table comes from immunoSEQ multiplex PCR, and its TCRdb copy is limited to in-frame clones, with some not included. The table includes 90,000 to 120,000 clones, 65% to 85% detected once. Sequencing used CD8+ T cells sorted from blood, obtained at week 24, from a patient treated with tofacitinib. These receptors all stem from a human donor with alopecia areata.

The chain recombines TRBV6-6 with TRBJ2-5, with TRBD2 matching 7 bases. Trimming at V came to 3 bases and at J to 9 bases, leaving 7 bases not matched to a gene. The CDR3 loop spans 13 amino acids. In germline, CDR1 is MNHNY, CDR2 SVGAGI (reference sequence). The CDR3 DNA reads TGTGCCAGCAGTTATTGGGAGGGCGAGGCCCAGTACTTC. Translated: CASSYWEGEAQYF.

This sequence joins TRBV25-1 and TRBJ2-1; 10 bases map to TRBD2. The germline gives CDR1 MGHDK, CDR2 SYGVNS. The CDR3 loop spans 16 amino acids. Trimming took 3 bases from V and 4 from J; bases not matched to a gene: 6. The CDR3 here is CASSDSGTSAYNEQFF. As DNA, the CDR3 is TGTGCCAGCAGTGACTCCGGGACTAGCGCATACAATGAGCAGTTCTTC. Combining the CDR3 with reference TRBV25-1 and TRBJ2-1 gives the whole variable domain EADIYQTPRYLVIGTGKKITLECSQTMGHDKMYWYQQDPGMELHLIHYSYGVNSTEKGDLSSESTVSRIRTEHFPLTLESARPSHTSQYLCASSDSGTSAYNEQFFGPGTRLTVL.

The V and J genes are TRBV7-6 and TRBJ2-7; perhaps TRBD1 as D (7 bases). This CDR3 spans 15 amino acids. V lost 3 bases to trimming and J lost 4 bases, with 16 bases between them. Germline V gene lookup returns CDR1 SGHVS and CDR2 FNYEAQ. The CDR3 DNA reads as TGTGCCAGCAGCTTTTCGCGGGACAGTTTATACGAGCAGTACTTC. Its protein product is CASSFSRDSLYEQYF. Supplemented by reference TRBV7-6 and TRBJ2-7, the full variable domain reads GAGVSQSPRYKVTKRGQDVALRCDPISGHVSLYWYRQALGQGPEFLTYFNYEAQQDKSGLPNDRFSAERPEGSISTLTIQRTEQRDSAMYRCASSFSRDSLYEQYFGPGTRLTVT.

This clone was picked up one time. The chain employs TRBV7-2 and TRBJ2-3; weak D call: TRBD1 (5 bases). The CDR3 is 16 amino acids. Germline CDR1 SGHTA, CDR2 FQGNSA. The germline V and J ends were trimmed by 6 bases and 2 bases, with 18 bases remaining between them. The CDR3 DNA is TGTGCCAGCAGTGGGGCTTATAGTACCCACACAGATACGCAGTATTTT. Its protein product is CASSGAYSTHTDTQYF.

The chain couples TRBV7-2 to TRBJ1-3; no definite D call. V lost 1 base and J 0 bases, leaving 7 bases between the germline ends. The CDR3 covers 15 residues. CDR1 and CDR2 (germline): SGHTA, FQGNSA. CDR3 amino acids: CASSLEPSSGNTIYF. The CDR3 coding sequence is TGTGCCAGCAGCTTAGAACCTTCCTCTGGAAACACCATATATTTT.

This clone has a single count. The chain employs TRBV15 and TRBJ2-7; D is undetermined. The length of the CDR3 is 12 residues. V was shortened by 4 bases and J by 3 bases, with 7 bases between the two germline ends. Germline lookup yields CDR1 LNHNV and CDR2 YYDKDF (reference sequence). The CDR3 DNA follows: TGTGCCACCAGCACGCCAAGCTACGAGCAGTACTTC. Its translation: CATSTPSYEQYF.

The genes are TRBV5-1 and TRBJ1-1; weak D call: TRBD1 (5 bases). V was cut by 2 bases and J by 4 bases, with 12 bases left in between. Germline CDR1 is SGHRS and CDR2 is YFSETQ. The CDR3 has 14 amino acids. The CDR3 sequence: CASSLPQGGTEAFF. The CDR3 coding sequence is TGCGCCAGCAGCTTACCCCAGGGTGGCACTGAAGCTTTCTTT.

This rearrangement joins TRBV7-8 to TRBJ1-1; D gene unclear. CDR3 size: 14 residues. Germline-derived CDR1 and CDR2 are SGHVS and FQNEAQ. V was shortened by 6 bases and J by 6 bases, with 17 bases between the two germline ends. The CDR3 DNA follows: TGTGCCAGCAGTCTTGACCAGAGGTGGGCTGAAGCTTTCTTT. This sequence encodes CASSLDQRWAEAFF. Variable domain in full (rest from reference TRBV7-8 and TRBJ1-1): GAGVSQSPRYKVAKRGQDVALRCDPISGHVSLFWYQQALGQGPEFLTYFQNEAQLDKSGLPSDRFFAERPEGSVSTLKIQRTQQEDSAVYLCASSLDQRWAEAFFGQGTRLTVV.

The genes are TRBV10-2 and TRBJ2-3; D not resolved. The CDR3 has 13 amino acids. V was cut by 4 bases and J by 2 bases, with 7 bases left in between. Germline CDR1 WSHSY, CDR2 SAAADI. DNA for the CDR3: TGCGCCAGCAGTGGTCCCAACACAGATACGCAGTATTTT. It translates to CASSGPNTDTQYF.

The sample holds a few counts of this clone. The V gene is TRBV5-6, the J gene TRBJ1-6; D not certain. The CDR3 sequence is 15 residues long. Germline-derived CDR1 and CDR2 are SGHDT and YYEEEE. V lost 2 bases, J lost 8 bases, and 14 bases lay in between. CDR3 amino acids: CASSFLSGNDSPLHF. CDR3 nucleotides: TGTGCCAGCAGCTTTCTTTCCGGAAATGATTCACCCCTCCACTTT.

The J gene is TRBJ2-3, the V gene TRBV7-9; 12 positions match TRBD2. The CDR3 length is 16 residues. Trimming took 4 bases from V and 2 from J; bases not matched to a gene: 4. Per germline, CDR1 SEHNR and CDR2 FQNEAQ (reference sequence). Here the CDR3 reads CASSSRTSGATDTQYF. DNA of the CDR3: TGTGCCAGCAGCTCAAGGACTAGCGGGGCCACAGATACGCAGTATTTT.

The sample holds one count of this clone. V is TRBV29-1 and J is TRBJ1-2; no reliable D call. The germline V gene has CDR1 SQVTM and CDR2 ANQGSEA. V was trimmed by 5 bases and J by 7 bases, leaving 5 bases between them. The CDR3 covers 9 residues. The CDR3 protein is CSVTSGYTF. In DNA form, the CDR3 reads TGCAGCGTTACGAGTGGCTACACCTTC.

This chain uses TRBV4-3 with TRBJ2-1, with TRBD1 matching 12 bases. V dropped 0 bases and J dropped 7; count of bases not matched to a gene: 4. The CDR3 loop spans 16 amino acids. Germline V gene lookup returns CDR1 LGHNA and CDR2 YSLEER. The CDR3 coding sequence is TGCGCCAGCAGCCAAGATTGGGGACAGGGGGCGAATGAGCAGTTCTTC. Protein: CASSQDWGQGANEQFF.

This clone came up a few times. V usage is TRBV29-1 and J usage is TRBJ2-5; tentatively, D is TRBD1 or TRBD2 (5 bases each). The germline V gene encodes CDR1 SQVTM and CDR2 ANQGSEA. This CDR3 has 13 amino acids. Trimming removed 5 bases from V and 1 base from J, with 11 bases in between. The CDR3 coding sequence is TGCAGCGTTTCAGTGGGACCCCAAGAGACCCAGTACTTC. The encoded protein is CSVSVGPQETQYF.

The CDR3 sequence: CAASGGGNQPQHF. The CDR3 coding sequence is TGTGCCGCGTCGGGGGGGGGCAATCAGCCCCAGCATTTT. The genes are TRBV27 and TRBJ1-5, with D possibly TRBD1 on 5 matching bases. This CDR3 has 13 residues. Germline assignment: CDR1 MNHEY and CDR2 SMNVEV (reference sequence). Trimming took off 11 bases at V and 2 bases at J, with 13 bases between the two ends.

This rearrangement joins TRBV25-1 to TRBJ2-2, with D possibly TRBD2 on 5 matching bases. There are 13 residues in the CDR3. Germline V gives CDR1 MGHDK, CDR2 SYGVNS. Trimming left V 2 bases short and J 8 bases short, with 9 bases between. The CDR3 DNA reads TGTGCCAGCAGTGAACCCGGGGTTGGGGAGCTGTTTTTT. Its translation: CASSEPGVGELFF.

V and J are TRBV14 and TRBJ2-1, with D tentatively TRBD2 (6 bases). CDR3 length: 15 amino acids. The germline V gene encodes CDR1 SGHDN and CDR2 FVKESK. V lost 4 bases, J lost 0 bases, and 10 bases lay in between. CDR3 amino acids: CASSPGRSSYNEQFF. CDR3 coding DNA: TGTGCCAGCAGCCCCGGGAGAAGCTCCTACAATGAGCAGTTCTTC.

The chain has TRBV21-1 and TRBJ1-6; the listed D gene, TRBD1, was not tested against the DNA. TRBV21-1 is tagged as a pseudogene. This CDR3 spans 15 amino acids. Here the CDR3 reads CASSKRRDRSSPLHF. The CDR3 coding sequence is TGTGCCAGCAGCAAGAGGAGGGACAGATCTTCACCCCTCCACTTT.

This clone showed up just once. V usage is TRBV10-3 and J usage is TRBJ2-5; D perhaps matches TRBD2 (5 bases). The CDR3 is 14 residues long. The ends were cut back, 3 bases at V and 5 bases at J, with 13 bases in the middle. Per germline, CDR1 ENHRY and CDR2 SYGVKD. DNA of the CDR3: TGTGCCATCAGTGAACCCGGACTCTACGAGACCCAGTACTTC. Translated, it gives CAISEPGLYETQYF.

The gene calls are TRBV10-2 and TRBJ2-7, with 8 bases lining up with TRBD1. The germline V gene encodes CDR1 WSHSY and CDR2 SAAADI. V trimming: 8 bases; J trimming: 4 bases; junction bases outside the gene matches: 7. This CDR3 is built from 13 residues. The CDR3: CASSQGQDYEQYF. The CDR3 DNA follows: TGCGCCAGCTCCCAGGGACAGGATTACGAGCAGTACTTC.

The chain is built from TRBV12-5 and TRBJ2-3; 14 nucleotides align to TRBD2. Germline lookup yields CDR1 LGHNT and CDR2 FRNRAP. CDR3 length: 17 amino acids. With 6 bases clipped from V and 6 bases from J, the junction kept 11 bases outside the gene matches. CDR3 sequence reads: CASGLTSGGAVPDTQYF. The CDR3 nucleotides are TGTGCTAGTGGGCTGACTAGCGGGGGGGCGGTTCCTGATACGCAGTATTTT.

This clone has more than one count but fewer than ten. The rearrangement links TRBV6-5 to TRBJ2-7, with D unresolved. The CDR3 spans 15 residues. Trimming took off 6 bases at V and 5 bases at J, with 20 bases between the two ends. CDR1 and CDR2 (germline): MNHEY, SVGAGI. The CDR3 DNA reads as TGTGCCAGCAGACTGACCCCTTCTGGGCCCCACGAGCAGTACTTC. This sequence encodes CASRLTPSGPHEQYF.

The J gene is TRBJ2-1, the V gene TRBV25-1, with D possibly matching TRBD2 (7 bases). This CDR3 region has 14 residues. V lost 5 bases and J 1 base, leaving 9 bases between the germline ends. CDR1 is MGHDK, CDR2 SYGVNS, per germline. CDR3: CASSRGGSYNEQFF. DNA of the CDR3: TGTGCCAGCAGTAGGGGGGGGTCCTACAATGAGCAGTTCTTC.